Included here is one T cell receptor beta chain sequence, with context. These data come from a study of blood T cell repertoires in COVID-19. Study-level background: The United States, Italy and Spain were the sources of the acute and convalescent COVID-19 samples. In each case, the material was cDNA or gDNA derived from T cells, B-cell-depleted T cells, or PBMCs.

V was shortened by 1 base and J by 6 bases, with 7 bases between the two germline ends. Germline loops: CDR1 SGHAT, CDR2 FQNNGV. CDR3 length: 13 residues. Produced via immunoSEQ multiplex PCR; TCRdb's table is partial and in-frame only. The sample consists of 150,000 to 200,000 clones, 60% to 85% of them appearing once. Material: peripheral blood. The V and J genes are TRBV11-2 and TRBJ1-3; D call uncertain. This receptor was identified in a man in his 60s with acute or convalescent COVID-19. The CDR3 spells CASSLVQENTIYF. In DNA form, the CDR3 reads TGTGCCAGCAGCTTAGTTCAGGAAAACACCATATATTTT.